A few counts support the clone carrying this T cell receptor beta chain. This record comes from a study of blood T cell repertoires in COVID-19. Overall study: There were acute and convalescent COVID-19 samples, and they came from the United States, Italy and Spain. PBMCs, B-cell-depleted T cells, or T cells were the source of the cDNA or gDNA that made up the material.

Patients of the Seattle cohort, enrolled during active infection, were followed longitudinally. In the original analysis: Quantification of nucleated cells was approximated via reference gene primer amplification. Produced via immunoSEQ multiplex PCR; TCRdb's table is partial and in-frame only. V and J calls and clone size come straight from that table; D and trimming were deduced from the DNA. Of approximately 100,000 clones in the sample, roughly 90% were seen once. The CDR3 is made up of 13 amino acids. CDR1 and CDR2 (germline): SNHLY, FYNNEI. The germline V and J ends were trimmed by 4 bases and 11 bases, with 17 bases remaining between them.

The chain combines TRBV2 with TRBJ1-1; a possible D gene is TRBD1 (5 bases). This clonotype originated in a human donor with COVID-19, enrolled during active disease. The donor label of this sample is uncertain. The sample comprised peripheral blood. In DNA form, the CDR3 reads TGTGCCAGCAGTGTGCAGGGTGAACTTGACGCTTTCTTT. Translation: CASSVQGELDAFF.